These 30 T cell receptor beta chains originate from one sample sequenced in a study of shared clonotypes between healthy human individuals. TCRdb's table, derived via immunoSEQ multiplex PCR, lists solely in-frame clones and lacks some. The data hold 2.5 million or so clones, with approximately 90% observed a single time. The specimen sequenced was naive CD4+ T cells sorted from blood. Subset denoted: CD45RA+ positively selected. The receptor set was obtained from a man aged 18-30 years in good health.

The chain joins TRBV2 to TRBJ1-2, with unresolved D. V lost 8 bases and J 5 bases, leaving 15 bases between the germline ends. The CDR3 runs to 13 residues. CDR1 and CDR2 (germline): SNHLY, FYNNEI. The CDR3 DNA reads as TGTGCCAGCGTTGGGGAAACAGTATATGGCTACACCTTC. It specifies CASVGETVYGYTF.

This chain joins TRBV11-2 and TRBJ2-5; D is ambiguous. The CDR3 has 13 residues. The germline gives CDR1 SGHAT, CDR2 FQNNGV. The ends were cut back, 6 bases at V and 4 bases at J, with 12 bases in the middle. The CDR3 DNA is TGTGCCAGCAGGGCCTTTGGGTTAGAGACCCAGTACTTC. Translation gives CASRAFGLETQYF.

The V and J genes are TRBV10-2 and TRBJ2-7; TRBD1 is a possible D gene (6 bases). The CDR3 has 16 amino acids. The V and J ends lost 4 bases and 2 bases respectively, with 18 bases between them. Germline V gene data show CDR1 as WSHSY and CDR2 as SAAADI. Written as DNA, the CDR3 is TGCGCCAGCAGTGCCCATGTTCCAGGACAGACCTACGAGCAGTACTTC. Translating gives CASSAHVPGQTYEQYF.

The chain carries TRBV11-2 and TRBJ1-1; 7 positions agree with TRBD1. The CDR3 has 14 residues. Losses at the gene ends were 8 bases for V and 3 bases for J; bases not matched to a gene: 9. The germline V gene encodes CDR1 SGHAT and CDR2 FQNNGV. CDR3 bases: TGTGCCAGCTGCCCCTCAGGGGGGGACACTGAAGCTTTCTTT. This sequence encodes CASCPSGGDTEAFF.

The chain has TRBV5-6 and TRBJ1-2; 8 nucleotides line up with TRBD1. The germline gives CDR1 SGHDT, CDR2 YYEEEE. This CDR3 spans 16 amino acids. With 0 bases clipped from V and 8 bases from J, the junction kept 12 bases outside the gene matches. The CDR3 region has the DNA TGTGCCAGCAGCTTGGCTACGACGGACAGGGCAGGAGGCTACACCTTC. Its translation is CASSLATTDRAGGYTF.

The CDR3 spells CAWSVPPIQETQYF. The DNA for the CDR3 is TGTGCCTGGAGTGTACCCCCTATCCAAGAGACCCAGTACTTC. The chain is built from TRBV30 and TRBJ2-5, with no clear D. Trimming left V 0 bases short and J 1 base short, with 9 bases between. The CDR3 runs to 14 residues. Germline CDR1 reads GTSNPN; CDR2 reads SVGIG (reference sequence).

The V and J genes are TRBV5-5 and TRBJ1-6; possible D gene TRBD1, 6 bases. From germline, CDR1 is SGHKS and CDR2 YYEKEE (reference sequence). Trimming left V 0 bases short and J 10 bases short, with 17 bases between. The CDR3 has 16 amino acids. CDR3 coding DNA: TGTGCCAGCAGCTTGGAGCCTCAGGGGACTAGGTCACCCCTCCACTTT. Translating gives CASSLEPQGTRSPLHF.

CDR3 sequence (DNA): TGTGCCAGCAGACCCTACACAGGGGTGAACACCGGGGAGCTGTTTTTT. Translating gives CASRPYTGVNTGELFF. The rearrangement links TRBV27 to TRBJ2-2; 7 bases fit TRBD1. Germline V gene data show CDR1 as MNHEY and CDR2 as SMNVEV (reference sequence). CDR3 length: 16 residues. J gave up 1 base and V 6 bases, and 8 bases lay outside the gene matches.

The J gene is TRBJ2-1, the V gene TRBV30; D ambiguous. The CDR3 is made up of 13 amino acids. V lost 6 bases, J lost 2 bases, and 11 bases lay in between. Germline assignment: CDR1 GTSNPN and CDR2 SVGIG (reference sequence). The DNA for the CDR3 is TGTGCCTGCAGCGTTGGGACCTACAATGAGCAGTTCTTC. This sequence encodes CACSVGTYNEQFF.

In this sample, this clone turned up once. The chain combines TRBV5-1 with TRBJ1-4; possible D gene TRBD1, 5 bases. CDR1 and CDR2 from the germline V gene are SGHRS and YFSETQ. The V end lost 4 bases, the J end lost 0 bases, and 13 bases lay between the germline ends. The CDR3 sequence is 16 residues long. The CDR3 coding sequence is TGCGCCAGCAGCCAGGGACCTATTGCAACTAATGAAAAACTGTTTTTT. Residues: CASSQGPIATNEKLFF.

This clone was recorded only once. Other DNA sequences in the sample encode the same CDR3. This chain connects TRBV10-3 to TRBJ2-7, with 7 nucleotides matching TRBD1. V trimming: 6 bases; J trimming: 4 bases; junction bases outside the gene matches: 3. The CDR3 extends over 12 amino acids. The germline CDR1 and CDR2 sequences are ENHRY and SYGVKD. As DNA, the CDR3 is TGTGCCATCAGCGGACAGGCATACGAGCAGTACTTC. Translating gives CAISGQAYEQYF.

The chain joins TRBV28 to TRBJ1-1, with 7 bases matching TRBD1. CDR3 length: 15 amino acids. The germline V gene has CDR1 MDHEN and CDR2 SYDVKM. The ends lost 5 bases at V and 3 bases at J; junction bases unmatched: 9. The CDR3 sequence: CASSLRGGLYTEAFF. The CDR3 DNA reads TGTGCCAGCAGTCTCAGGGGGGGCCTCTACACTGAAGCTTTCTTT.

Regarding this clone: This CDR3 is also generated by other DNA sequences in the sample. V gene TRBV9 combines with J gene TRBJ1-1; D call uncertain. There are 14 residues in the CDR3. Trimming pared 0 bases from V and 1 base from J, leaving 7 bases between. In germline, CDR1 is SGDLS, CDR2 YYNGEE. For the CDR3, the DNA is TGTGCCAGCAGCGTAGGCCCAGCGAACACTGAAGCTTTCTTT. Its translation is CASSVGPANTEAFF. Full variable domain (remainder filled in from reference TRBV9 and TRBJ1-1): DSGVTQTPKHLITATGQRVTLRCSPRSGDLSVYWYQQSLDQGLQFLIQYYNGEERAKGNILERFSAQQFPDLHSELNLSSLELGDSALYFCASSVGPANTEAFFGQGTRLTVV.

The V gene is TRBV10-3, the J gene TRBJ1-2, with D perhaps matching TRBD1 (5 bases). The germline V and J ends were trimmed by 7 bases and 4 bases, with 13 bases remaining between them. CDR1 and CDR2 (germline): ENHRY, SYGVKD. The length of the CDR3 is 13 residues. CDR3 sequence (DNA): TGTGCCATCACCTCCGGGACGACCTATGGCTACACCTTC. It is translated as CAITSGTTYGYTF.

The rearrangement links TRBV2 to TRBJ1-5; 7 positions match TRBD1. This CDR3 has 15 amino acids. The V gene end was trimmed by 3 bases and the J gene end by 6 bases; junction bases not matched to a gene: 8. Germline V lookup: CDR1 SNHLY, CDR2 FYNNEI. The CDR3 reads CASSDPGGKGQPQHF. CDR3 nucleotide sequence: TGTGCCAGCAGTGATCCAGGGGGTAAGGGTCAGCCCCAGCATTTT.

CDR3 region: CASSRVGGQHTEAFF. The CDR3 DNA is TGTGCCAGCAGCCGGGTTGGGGGCCAGCACACTGAAGCTTTCTTT. This chain uses TRBV7-6 with TRBJ1-1; TRBD1 is a possible D gene (6 bases). There are 15 residues in the CDR3. Trimming pared 5 bases from V and 3 bases from J, leaving 16 bases between. Germline lookup yields CDR1 SGHVS and CDR2 FNYEAQ. Drawing the rest from reference TRBV7-6 and TRBJ1-1, the complete variable domain is GAGVSQSPRYKVTKRGQDVALRCDPISGHVSLYWYRQALGQGPEFLTYFNYEAQQDKSGLPNDRFSAERPEGSISTLTIQRTEQRDSAMYRCASSRVGGQHTEAFFGQGTRLTVV.

The V and J genes are TRBV28 and TRBJ2-7; D may be TRBD2 (7 bases). The CDR3 loop spans 14 amino acids. Deletions cut 6 bases from V and 7 bases from J, with 19 bases between. Germline V gene sequence: CDR1 MDHEN, CDR2 SYDVKM. CDR3 protein: CASSPSGGAFEQYF. The CDR3 DNA follows: TGTGCCAGCAGCCCAAGTGGGGGGGCGTTTGAGCAGTACTTC. Full variable domain (rest looked up from reference TRBV28 and TRBJ2-7): DVKVTQSSRYLVKRTGEKVFLECVQDMDHENMFWYRQDPGLGLRLIYFSYDVKMKEKGDIPEGYSVSREKKERFSLILESASTNQTSMYLCASSPSGGAFEQYFGPGTRLTVT.

The chain uses TRBV7-9 and TRBJ2-5; possible D gene TRBD2, 7 bases. The CDR3 length is 13 residues. From germline, CDR1 is SEHNR and CDR2 FQNEAQ (reference sequence). V dropped 7 bases and J dropped 4 bases, with 13 bases sitting between them. The CDR3 loop reads CASTRGAPETQYF. The CDR3 DNA reads as TGTGCCAGCACTCGGGGGGCCCCAGAGACCCAGTACTTC.

The chain links TRBV6-1 to TRBJ2-1; 13 positions match TRBD2. Germline-derived CDR1 and CDR2 are MNHNS and SASEGT. J gave up 8 bases and V 10 bases, and 11 bases lay outside the gene matches. This CDR3 is 15 amino acids long. The CDR3: CAIQSTSGGAYEQFF. The CDR3 DNA follows: TGTGCCATACAAAGCACTAGCGGGGGGGCCTATGAGCAGTTCTTC.

V is TRBV6-5 and J is TRBJ1-1; 7 bases fit TRBD1. CDR3 length: 15 residues. The V segment lost 4 bases and the J segment 5 bases; nucleotides outside the gene matches: 10. From germline, CDR1 is MNHEY and CDR2 SVGAGI. The CDR3 coding sequence is TGTGCCAGCAGTTCCCCTGAGACAGGGAGGACTGAAGCTTTCTTT. Its protein product is CASSSPETGRTEAFF.

The rearrangement uses TRBV6-5 and TRBJ2-7, with a tentative D call TRBD1 (6 bases). With 3 bases removed from V and 3 bases from J, the gap between germline ends came to 18 bases. The CDR3 runs 16 residues. Germline V gives CDR1 MNHEY, CDR2 SVGAGI. The CDR3: CASSYHRAGKGYEQYF. The CDR3 nucleotides are TGTGCCAGCAGTTATCACAGGGCAGGGAAGGGCTACGAGCAGTACTTC.

This clone was seen a single time. This sequence joins TRBV6-6 and TRBJ2-2; 9 bases are shared with TRBD1. V was clipped by 4 bases and J by 6 bases; unmatched bases: 6. The germline V gene encodes CDR1 MNHNY and CDR2 SVGAGI (reference sequence). The length of the CDR3 is 15 residues. The CDR3 loop is CASSSGTGKSGELFF. Written as DNA, the CDR3 is TGTGCCAGCAGTTCCGGGACAGGGAAGTCCGGGGAGCTGTTTTTT.

The CDR3 region is CASSWVGDTEAFF. CDR3 bases: TGCGCCAGCAGCTGGGTCGGGGACACTGAAGCTTTCTTT. The chain uses TRBV5-1 and TRBJ1-1; D remains unclear. The CDR3 is 13 amino acids. CDR1 is SGHRS, CDR2 YFSETQ, per germline. Trimming pared 3 bases from V and 3 bases from J, leaving 9 bases between.

The genes are TRBV19 and TRBJ2-3, with D perhaps TRBD2 (5 bases). The CDR3 has 16 residues. The V and J ends lost 7 bases and 2 bases respectively, with 19 bases between them. Germline V CDR1 and CDR2: LNHDA, SQIVND (reference sequence). The CDR3 DNA follows: TGTGCCAGTAAGGAGGCCGGGCGGTTGAACACAGATACGCAGTATTTT. Protein product: CASKEAGRLNTDTQYF.

This clone was observed a few times. The V gene is TRBV5-1, the J gene TRBJ1-1; D not resolved. This CDR3 has 13 amino acids. V lost 5 bases and J lost 0, with 8 bases in between. Germline V gene data show CDR1 as SGHRS and CDR2 as YFSETQ. The CDR3 DNA reads TGCGCCAGCAGTGGGCCGATGAACACTGAAGCTTTCTTT. It is translated as CASSGPMNTEAFF.

This chain connects TRBV9 to TRBJ1-2; 9 bases line up with TRBD1. This CDR3 contains 15 residues. The germline V gene has CDR1 SGDLS and CDR2 YYNGEE. V lost 4 bases to trimming and J lost 2 bases; unmatched junction nucleotides: 6. The CDR3 here is CASSIGQGRNYGYTF. In DNA form, the CDR3 reads TGTGCCAGCAGCATCGGACAGGGGAGAAACTATGGCTACACCTTC.

The J gene is TRBJ1-1, the V gene TRBV6-5, with TRBD1 matching over 8 bases. Losses at the gene ends were 5 bases for V and 4 bases for J; bases not matched to a gene: 9. In germline, CDR1 is MNHEY, CDR2 SVGAGI. The CDR3 contains 15 residues. CDR3 bases: TGTGCCAGCAGTCGCCCGGGGACAGGAGGCACTGAAGCTTTCTTT. Encoded protein: CASSRPGTGGTEAFF.

V and J are TRBV6-4 and TRBJ2-1, with a possible D match to TRBD2 (7 bases). This CDR3 is built from 15 residues. In germline, CDR1 is MRHNA, CDR2 SNTAGT. V lost 5 bases to trimming and J lost 5 bases, with 16 bases between them. The CDR3 coding sequence is TGTGCCAGCAGTTGGGGGGGGACAAATGACAATGAGCAGTTCTTC. Translation gives CASSWGGTNDNEQFF.

The CDR3 DNA reads as TGTGCCATCAGTGAGGAACGGACTAGCGGGGTAACAGATACGCAGTATTTT. It specifies CAISEERTSGVTDTQYF. V usage is TRBV10-3 and J usage is TRBJ2-3; 12 bases line up with TRBD2. V shed 2 bases, J shed 3 bases, and the junction held 6 bases outside the gene matches. Germline values: CDR1 ENHRY, CDR2 SYGVKD. CDR3 length: 17 amino acids.

The V and J genes are TRBV5-1 and TRBJ1-1; TRBD1 matches 9 bases. The CDR3 length is 15 residues. The ends lost 6 bases at V and 0 bases at J; junction bases unmatched: 6. Germline V CDR1 and CDR2: SGHRS, YFSETQ. The CDR3 loop is CASTRTGAMNTEAFF. In nucleotides, the CDR3 is TGCGCCAGCACACGGACAGGGGCCATGAACACTGAAGCTTTCTTT.